Here is one T cell receptor beta chain with its context. The antigen it recognizes is unknown. Base-call qualities are not available, and no considerably larger clone is one nucleotide away. The data derive from a study of cytomegalovirus exposure and HLA in healthy donors (dated by TCRdb to between 2016 and 2019). Context from the whole study: An earlier analysis of some 500 of the donors reported roughly 300 Gb of sequence data and 117 million unique TCR beta sequences from roughly 200 million T cells. To study patterns of TCR occurrence, a later analysis re-analyzed previously published TCR beta repertoires from 666 donors and added high-resolution HLA genotyping. An early release that covered about 640 HLA-typed donors contained around 330 gigabases of sequencing data and around 80 million unique TCR sequences. Of the 350 to 400 genotyped donors, roughly 85% fell in the genetic ancestry cluster associated with self-reported Caucasian donors. Class I and class II HLA loci were covered by the typing at four-digit resolution. An earlier analysis of approximately 630 of the donors applied high-throughput TCR beta sequencing to assess whether each TCR beta V gene segment acted as functional or pseudogenic. Typing coverage varied by locus: roughly 629-630 donors for A, B, C, DRB1 and DQB1; 500 to 550 for DQA1; some 610 for DPA1; under 490 for DPB1. High-throughput TCR immunosequencing, statistical association of individual TCRs with disease status, and machine learning were combined to predict cytomegalovirus infection status. The later analysis used no new phenotypic data to find candidate immune exposures, relying instead on TCR beta sequences and their occurrence across donors. Genome-wide SNP genotypes for about 65% of the 666 donors were used in a later genetic analysis, which treated that subset as a discovery cohort. All discovery cohort repertoires had been generated using a single sequencing platform. In addition to the first cohort of approximately 650 subjects, a separate validation cohort of some 120 different subjects was used. Donor age, sex, ethnicity and CMV serostatus were compiled alongside the repertoire data. The T cell repertoires of 550 to 850 subjects were profiled by immunosequencing and related to cytomegalovirus serostatus. The study aimed to test whether cataloging public T cell receptors could reveal signatures of past pathogen exposure. Among roughly 400 genotyped donors of the cohort, an average of roughly 230,000 unique TCR beta nucleotide sequences was sequenced per donor, of which 15% to 20% were non-productive. About 5 DR-DQ haplotypes were handled as single units for association and clustering, since linkage in the cohort was strong. Overall study outcomes, separate from this receptor: Because counts were too low, seventeen rarely observed V segments, including chromosome 9 orphons, were excluded from the earlier analysis of 500 to 700 of the donors. In an earlier analysis of over 550 of the donors, most TCR beta V segments were observed in productive rearrangements about 87% or about 30% of the time, broadly matching IMGT annotations. The classifier was reported to diagnose cytomegalovirus status with high specificity and sensitivity in both the original and validation cohorts. The study listed 150 to 200 TCR beta chains as associated with cytomegalovirus. In a later analysis, TCR association rates were found to vary across HLA loci, with the most associated TCRs seen for DRB1 alleles and the fewest for HLA-C alleles. Most TCR sequences were seen in very few donors, while some public TCRs were found in many individuals. This cohort had only TCR beta chains sequenced, and the lack of alpha or paired-chain data limited which features could be detected. Three of the identified cytomegalovirus-associated TCR beta chains were confirmed in vitro to be specific for cytomegalovirus antigens. Compared with equally common non-associated chains, HLA-associated TCR beta chains in a later analysis were more clonally expanded and had lower generation probabilities. Most CMV-associated TCR beta chains appeared to be HLA-restricted in a later analysis, and the HLA associations seemed to be driven largely by CMV exposure. Specific HLA alleles were associated with 15,000 to 20,000 TCR beta sequences at a false discovery rate of 0.05 in a later analysis. Linkage disequilibrium might explain the correlated functional status among segregating V segments, but an unknown experimental factor could not be ruled out. A further reported finding was that TCR beta sequences accurately predicted the HLA-A and HLA-B alleles for most subjects in the first cohort. A cluster of highly shared sequence variants was judged likely to be a technical artifact of the sequencing pipeline. V-gene and J-gene trimming of TCR beta chains was associated with a missense DCLRE1C variant in a later genetic analysis, and the association was replicated in an independent cohort. According to a later genetic analysis, donors in an Asian-associated ancestry cluster had fewer N-insertions in productive TCRs than the approximately 650-donor mean. CMV serostatus was the only immune exposure information available for the cohort. Because some donors lacked HLA typing at each locus, the association tests relied only on the typed subset. When HLA alleles, especially DR and DQ, strongly co-occurred, TCR associations were difficult to assign to individual alleles. A later analysis reported that several top co-occurrence clusters appeared linked to parvovirus B19, influenza, CMV and Epstein-Barr virus. The authors suggested that the approach could potentially be extended to other disease states and immunological phenotypes. The 87-base-pair reads could not distinguish some IMGT-functional V segments, including TRBV6-2 and TRBV6-3, so those segments were excluded. Roughly uniform sequencing depth across donors was assumed in presence/absence analyses, although this assumption may not hold.

The cohort consisted of 650 to 700 healthy bone marrow donors. At the time of sampling, all cohort members were nominally healthy, though unrecorded immune exposures were likely present. The donor was CMV seronegative and was included in the group of approximately 350 seronegative cohort members. Each donor provided a peripheral blood sample, and peripheral blood mononuclear cells were used for TCR beta sequencing. The Qiagen DNeasy Blood Extraction Kit was used to extract genomic DNA from the blood cell samples. The library was generated by the immunoSEQ multiplex PCR assay. A mixture of 60 forward primers for TCR Vbeta segments and 13 reverse primers for TCR Jbeta segments was used in the multiplex PCR. A multiplex PCR assay on genomic DNA amplified the CDR3 region of rearranged TCR beta genes. The Illumina HiSeq System was used to sequence the amplified TCR beta libraries as 87-base-pair reads. Processing in the source paper ran as follows. In a later analysis, some 80 million unique TCR beta chains were counted across the 500 to 850 repertoires, and around 10 million of these chains were shared by at least two donors. A nearest-neighbor algorithm error-corrected the raw reads and collapsed the reads into unique sequences, merging closely related sequences to remove PCR and sequencing errors. V, D and J gene segments were assigned by aligning CDR3 sequences to IMGT reference sequences. For a sequence to be retained, at least a six-nucleotide match to both a V gene segment and a J gene segment was required. A rearrangement was called productive if the CDR3 had no stop codons and remained in frame with V and J, and every other rearrangement was called non-productive. Following IMGT convention, CDR3 was defined as the stretch from the second conserved V-encoded cysteine up to the conserved J-encoded phenylalanine. The earlier analysis of 500 to 600 of the donors excluded sequences that lacked an unambiguous match to a single V gene segment. In an earlier analysis of around 600 of the donors, V segments were called functional above 56.7% productive rearrangements and were called segregating when the between-donor standard deviation exceeded 5%. A statistical classification framework was built to diagnose cytomegalovirus status from the catalog of TCR beta chain sequences. V and J gene assignment, in a later analysis, came from comparing TCR nucleotide sequences with IMGT/GENE-DB human TR gene sequences. Using the TCRdist pipeline, a later analysis assigned CDR3 sequences along with most-parsimonious VDJ recombination scenarios. In a later analysis, every TCR beta chain was defined by the combination of its CDR3 amino acid sequence and its V-gene family, and reads without a unique V-gene family were dropped. To address suspected cross-contamination and a sequencing artifact, a later analysis removed 550 to 750 highly shared, low-generation-probability nucleotide sequences. For each public chain, a later analysis derived a clonal expansion index from normalized ranks of inferred template counts within each repertoire. In a later analysis, generation probabilities were computed using a VDJ recombination model fitted to out-of-frame rearrangements, and the results were checked against IGoR. In a later analysis, TCR-TCR, TCR-HLA and TCR-CMV co-occurrence was scored with hypergeometric tests, and a repertoire-size bias correction was applied to TCR pairs. False discovery rates were estimated in a later analysis by permuting HLA or CMV assignments 20 times. In a later analysis, co-occurring TCRs were grouped using DBSCAN, with TCRdist sequence similarity added in when clustering inside HLA-allele-positive subsets. Co-occurrence clustering excluded repertoires with fewer than 30,000 or more than 120,000 public chains, plus five with anomalous nucleotide sharing. TCRdb retrieved this table from immuneACCESS and kept in-frame rearrangements only. Not all clones are present; in checked studies, unresolved V genes account for under half, and no reason is known for the remainder. Clone size and V and J calls were adopted from that table, with D and trimming inferred from the DNA. Present in this sample are approximately 170,000 clones, about 80% of which were seen just once. The top ten constitute roughly 1.6% of the sample.

From V the trimming removes 5 bases and from J it removes 2 bases, while the gene matches leave 2 bases of the junction unaccounted for. The CDR3, cysteine through phenylalanine, is 13 amino acids long. Here the CDR3 DNA is all that survives: 39 bases in frame from base 1. The germline V gene encodes CDR1 MNHEY and CDR2 SMNVEV (reference sequence). Material for sequencing was PBMCs. The V gene is TRBV27 and the J gene is TRBJ2-7; TRBD1 lines up with 8 middle nucleotides. The source is a man aged 35 to 55 in good health and CMV-seronegative. The CDR3 protein sequence reads: CASSGRGPYEQYF. In nucleotides, the sequence is TGTGCCAGCAGTGGCAGGGGGCCCTACGAGCAGTACTTC.